These 26 T cell receptor beta chains came from one sample sequenced in a study of CD4 T cells in relation to SARS-CoV-2 and coronaviruses. Their specific antigens are unknown. Measured with immunoSEQ multiplex PCR; TCRdb has only the in-frame clones, and not every one. The table shows about 43,000 clones, with about 80% occurring only once. The specimen sequenced was naive CD4+ T cells from PBMCs, cultured in vitro. Subset: naive CD4+ T cells isolated by negative enrichment. These receptors originate from an adult with COVID-19.

The chain carries TRBV6-2 or TRBV6-3 and TRBJ2-7; D gene uncertain. With 2 bases removed from V and 0 bases from J, the gap between germline ends came to 5 bases. The CDR3 sequence is 13 residues long. The V gene's germline CDR1 is MNHEY and CDR2 SVGEGT. CDR3 sequence: CASSYVLSYEQYF. The CDR3 DNA reads TGTGCCAGCAGTTACGTCCTCTCCTACGAGCAGTACTTC.

This clone was detected only once. The rearrangement uses TRBV3-1 (or the pseudogene TRBV3-2) and TRBJ1-4; the D is unclear. The CDR3 is 16 amino acids. Germline CDR1 and CDR2: LGHDT and YNNKEL (reference sequence). The V end lost 2 bases, the J end lost 8 bases, and 18 bases lay between the germline ends. CDR3 in amino acids: CASSQNLGRAEEKLFF. Here the CDR3 DNA reads TGTGCCAGCAGCCAAAACCTCGGGAGGGCGGAGGAAAAACTGTTTTTT.

The chain recombines TRBV18 with TRBJ2-1, with D unclear. The CDR3 runs to 15 residues. Deletions cut 3 bases from V and 0 bases from J, with 9 bases between. Germline V gene data show CDR1 as KGHSH and CDR2 as LQKENI. The CDR3 region is CASSPLGFSYNEQFF. CDR3 sequence (DNA): TGTGCCAGCTCACCCTTAGGTTTCTCCTACAATGAGCAGTTCTTC.

This chain joins TRBV11-2 and TRBJ2-1, with D possibly TRBD2 on 7 matching bases. V lost 1 base, J lost 7 bases, and 17 bases lay in between. The CDR3 totals 16 residues. From germline, CDR1 is SGHAT and CDR2 FQNNGV. The CDR3 reads CASSLVRGGLGNEQFF. As DNA, the CDR3 is TGTGCCAGCAGCTTAGTTAGGGGGGGTTTGGGAAATGAGCAGTTCTTC.

The CDR3 protein is CASSFRPQETQYF. As DNA, the CDR3 is TGTGCCAGCAGTTTCAGACCCCAAGAGACCCAGTACTTC. The chain is built from TRBV12-3 or TRBV12-4 and TRBJ2-5; no definite D call. The CDR3 extends over 13 amino acids. V lost 3 bases, J lost 1 base, and 6 bases lay in between.

The CDR3 bases are TGTGCCAGCACGTTCGGGACTAGCGGCTACAATGAGCAGTTCTTC. It translates to CASTFGTSGYNEQFF. The chain links TRBV28 to TRBJ2-1; 11 bases fit TRBD2. Per the germline V gene, CDR1 is MDHEN and CDR2 is SYDVKM. The V gene end was trimmed by 7 bases and the J gene end by 3 bases; junction bases not matched to a gene: 5. There are 15 residues in the CDR3.

The V call is TRBV6-2 or TRBV6-3, the J call TRBJ2-1; no definite D call. Deletions cut 2 bases from V and 4 bases from J, with 12 bases between. Per germline, CDR1 MNHEY and CDR2 SVGEGT. The CDR3 consists of 15 residues. CDR3 nucleotide sequence: TGTGCCAGCAGTTACGAAAGGGCTACATACAATGAGCAGTTCTTC. It codes for CASSYERATYNEQFF.

The chain carries TRBV10-3 and TRBJ2-3, with 8 nucleotides matching TRBD2. Germline lookup yields CDR1 ENHRY and CDR2 SYGVKD. The CDR3 covers 15 residues. Losses at the gene ends were 10 bases for V and 6 bases for J; bases not matched to a gene: 15. The CDR3 is CATAPGLGRHDTQYF. The CDR3, as DNA: TGTGCCACTGCGCCGGGACTAGGAAGACATGATACGCAGTATTTT.

In its sample, this clone was seen once. The chain links TRBV7-8 to TRBJ2-7; D is possibly TRBD2 (7 bases). Trimming took 5 bases from V and 1 from J, leaving 21 bases between them. The CDR3 loop spans 17 amino acids. The V gene's germline CDR1 is SGHVS and CDR2 FQNEAQ. In DNA, the CDR3 is TGTGCCAGCAGCCCGAGGGGGGGGCTGAGTTCATCCTACGAGCAGTACTTC. It codes for CASSPRGGLSSSYEQYF.

The J gene is TRBJ2-2, the V gene TRBV24-1; 12 bases are shared with TRBD1. Germline V gene lookup returns CDR1 KGHDR and CDR2 SFDVKD. CDR3 size: 18 residues. Trimming cost V 3 bases and J 4 bases; bases outside gene matches: 8. DNA for the CDR3: TGTGCCACCAGTGATCCATTACCGGGACAGGGGGCCACCGGGGAGCTGTTTTTT. Protein sequence: CATSDPLPGQGATGELFF.

The V call is TRBV5-1, the J call TRBJ2-3, with 7 bases matching TRBD2. Trimming took 4 bases from V and 5 from J; bases not matched to a gene: 13. From germline, CDR1 is SGHRS and CDR2 YFSETQ. This CDR3 is built from 16 residues. The CDR3 nucleotides are TGCGCCAGCAGCATGCCTAGCGGCAAGAGGGGAGATACGCAGTATTTT. The encoded protein is CASSMPSGKRGDTQYF.

This clone was detected only once. The chain recombines TRBV6-2 or TRBV6-3 with TRBJ2-7; D gene uncertain. The CDR3 is made up of 11 amino acids. Germline V gives CDR1 MNHEY, CDR2 SVGEGT. V lost 3 bases, J lost 4 bases, and 4 bases lay in between. CDR3 in amino acids: CASSYRYEQYF. Here the CDR3 DNA reads TGTGCCAGCAGTTATCGGTACGAGCAGTACTTC.

This rearrangement joins TRBV27 to TRBJ2-3; D is unclear. The CDR3 has 13 amino acids. The germline V gene has CDR1 MNHEY and CDR2 SMNVEV (reference sequence). Trimming took 6 bases from V and 0 from J, leaving 7 bases between them. For the CDR3, the DNA is TGTGCCAGCAGCCACGGGAGCACAGATACGCAGTATTTT. Protein sequence: CASSHGSTDTQYF.

This clone has more than one count but fewer than ten. This chain joins TRBV5-4 and TRBJ2-2; TRBD2 agrees at 12 bases. This CDR3 has 15 amino acids. The trim removed 4 bases at V and 7 bases at J, leaving 5 bases unmatched. CDR1 is SGHNT, CDR2 YYREEE, per germline (reference sequence). The CDR3 bases are TGTGCCAGCAGCAGCGGACTAGCGGGAAGCGGGGAGCTGTTTTTT. Residues: CASSSGLAGSGELFF.

The chain recombines TRBV5-1 with TRBJ1-2, with 12 bases fitting TRBD1. The length of the CDR3 is 15 residues. J was trimmed by 3 bases and V by 4 bases; bases with no gene match: 4. From germline, CDR1 is SGHRS and CDR2 YFSETQ. CDR3 nucleotides: TGCGCCAGCAGCGGGGGACAGGGGGCTTACTATGGCTACACCTTC. Protein: CASSGGQGAYYGYTF.

J is TRBJ2-3 and V is TRBV19, with a weak D call TRBD1 (5 bases). The CDR3 loop spans 16 amino acids. Trimming cost V 1 base and J 1 base, with 12 bases left between them. Germline V CDR1 and CDR2: LNHDA, SQIVND (reference sequence). Here the CDR3 DNA reads TGTGCCAGTAGTATAGGGGATCAGGGCGGCACAGATACGCAGTATTTT. Its protein product is CASSIGDQGGTDTQYF.

V and J are TRBV9 and TRBJ1-1; 7 nucleotides line up with TRBD1. This CDR3 is built from 17 residues. With V trimmed by 0 bases and J by 0 bases, 8 bases remained unmatched. The germline V gene has CDR1 SGDLS and CDR2 YYNGEE. CDR3 coding DNA: TGTGCCAGCAGCGTAGGCCAGGGGGTTACTATGAACACTGAAGCTTTCTTT. Protein product: CASSVGQGVTMNTEAFF. Filled out from reference TRBV9 and TRBJ1-1, the complete variable domain reads DSGVTQTPKHLITATGQRVTLRCSPRSGDLSVYWYQQSLDQGLQFLIQYYNGEERAKGNILERFSAQQFPDLHSELNLSSLELGDSALYFCASSVGQGVTMNTEAFFGQGTRLTVV.

This clone was observed a few times. The J gene is TRBJ2-7, the V gene TRBV2; the D is unclear. Trimming removed 7 bases from V and 1 base from J, with 5 bases in between. The CDR3 is 11 amino acids. Germline CDR1 is SNHLY and CDR2 is FYNNEI. The CDR3 nucleotides are TGTGCCAGCATGAAGTCCTACGAGCAGTACTTC. Translating gives CASMKSYEQYF.

The chain carries TRBV7-9 and TRBJ1-6; 7 bases match TRBD1. CDR3 length: 17 amino acids. Trimming removed 1 base from V and 4 bases from J; junction bases left unmatched: 7. The germline V gene encodes CDR1 SEHNR and CDR2 FQNEAQ (reference sequence). The CDR3 coding sequence is TGTGCCAGCAGCTTAGGGCCCGGGACAGCTTATAATTCACCCCTCCACTTT. This sequence encodes CASSLGPGTAYNSPLHF.

The chain uses TRBV13 and TRBJ1-1; the D gene is possibly TRBD1 (6 bases). Trimming cost V 6 bases and J 3 bases, with 17 bases left between them. Germline V CDR1 and CDR2: PRHDT, FYEKMQ (reference sequence). CDR3 size: 15 residues. The CDR3 DNA reads TGTGCCAGCAGTCTGCGAAGGGGGGCGTACACTGAAGCTTTCTTT. Translation: CASSLRRGAYTEAFF.

The chain is built from TRBV14 and TRBJ1-2; tentatively, D is TRBD1 (5 bases). The CDR3 is 15 residues long. Germline CDR1 is SGHDN and CDR2 is FVKESK. Trimming left V 4 bases short and J 2 bases short, with 14 bases between. The CDR3 coding sequence is TGTGCCAGCAGCCGAGCGGGAGAGGGGAACTATGGCTACACCTTC. Its protein product is CASSRAGEGNYGYTF.

This chain links TRBV28 with TRBJ2-5; a weak D match, TRBD2 (7 bases). Looked up from germline, CDR1 is MDHEN and CDR2 is SYDVKM. The CDR3 covers 14 residues. V dropped 5 bases and J dropped 2 bases, with 12 bases sitting between them. In DNA, the CDR3 is TGTGCCAGCAGTCCTCGGGGGGCGCAAGAGACCCAGTACTTC. It encodes CASSPRGAQETQYF.

The gene calls are TRBV30 and TRBJ2-7; perhaps TRBD2 as D (6 bases). Trimming stripped 6 bases from V and 3 bases from J, with 18 bases between. There are 14 residues in the CDR3. Germline CDR1 is GTSNPN and CDR2 is SVGIG (reference sequence). The CDR3 sequence is CACTPRDSHYEQYF. The CDR3 region has the DNA TGTGCCTGCACCCCCCGGGACTCACACTACGAGCAGTACTTC.

The J gene is TRBJ2-7, the V gene TRBV10-3; D possibly corresponds to TRBD2 (6 bases). Germline CDR1 is ENHRY and CDR2 is SYGVKD. CDR3 size: 14 residues. V dropped 2 bases and J dropped 2 bases, with 10 bases sitting between them. DNA for the CDR3: TGTGCCATCAGTGAGGGGGGGAATACCTACGAGCAGTACTTC. Translation: CAISEGGNTYEQYF.

This clone was seen a few times. The rearrangement uses TRBV6-5 and TRBJ2-7; D is perhaps TRBD2 (5 bases). Germline loops: CDR1 MNHEY, CDR2 SVGAGI. This CDR3 is built from 13 residues. V was cut by 7 bases and J by 0 bases, with 10 bases left in between. The CDR3 loop is CASKLRASYEQYF. The DNA of the CDR3 is TGTGCCAGCAAGTTGCGGGCCTCCTACGAGCAGTACTTC.

This clone was observed a handful of times. The chain links TRBV14 to TRBJ1-3; maybe TRBD1 (5 bases). The CDR3 covers 13 residues. V was trimmed by 4 bases and J by 3 bases, leaving 7 bases between them. Germline V gene sequence: CDR1 SGHDN, CDR2 FVKESK. CDR3 nucleotide sequence: TGTGCCAGCAGCCGGCAGGGTGGAAACACCATATATTTT. Translating it yields CASSRQGGNTIYF.